This passage covers 15 T cell receptor beta chains from one sample sequenced in a study of cytomegalovirus exposure and HLA in healthy donors. The PCR made use of 60 Vbeta and 13 Jbeta primers. The repertoire was sequenced with immunoSEQ multiplex PCR; TCRdb's copy has only in-frame clones and lacks some. The sample comprises about 100,000 clones, 85% to 90% of which are singletons, and under 5% rests with the top ten. Specimen: PBMCs. Every receptor here comes from a man aged 25 to 40 in good health and CMV-seronegative.

The CDR3 DNA follows: TGTGCCAGCAGCTTGGCCGTGAACACTGAAGCTTTCTTT. This sequence encodes CASSLAVNTEAFF. V usage is TRBV5-6 and J usage is TRBJ1-1; no definite D call. The V and J ends lost 0 bases and 0 bases respectively, with 3 bases between them. CDR1 is SGHDT and CDR2 is YYEEEE in the germline V gene. The CDR3 sequence is 13 residues long.

This clone was seen just once. J is TRBJ2-7 and V is TRBV7-9; possible D gene TRBD1, 5 bases. With 2 bases removed from V and 6 bases from J, the gap between germline ends came to 11 bases. CDR3 size: 13 residues. Germline CDR1 reads SEHNR; CDR2 reads FQNEAQ (reference sequence). The CDR3, as DNA: TGTGCCAGCAGCTTACACCAGGGTTCCGAGCAGTACTTC. As protein: CASSLHQGSEQYF.

This chain joins TRBV11-3 and TRBJ2-5; 10 bases map to TRBD1. From germline, CDR1 is SGHNT and CDR2 YENEEA. J gave up 4 bases and V 1 base, and 3 bases lay outside the gene matches. The CDR3 length is 15 residues. DNA for the CDR3: TGTGCCAGCAGCTTAGGGACAGGGGGAGGAGAGACCCAGTACTTC. This codes for CASSLGTGGGETQYF.

The J gene is TRBJ1-1, the V gene TRBV11-1; 10 bases map to TRBD1. Germline V gene sequence: CDR1 SGHAT, CDR2 FQDESV (reference sequence). This CDR3 has 16 residues. Trimming took 5 bases from V and 0 from J; bases not matched to a gene: 6. The CDR3 nucleotides are TGTGCCAGCAGCCCCGGGACAGGGGAACTGAACACTGAAGCTTTCTTT. Translating gives CASSPGTGELNTEAFF.

The rearrangement links TRBV4-1 to TRBJ1-6; no clear D. From germline, CDR1 is MGHRA and CDR2 YSYEKL. Trimming pared 0 bases from V and 4 bases from J, leaving 13 bases between. CDR3 size: 17 residues. In DNA form, the CDR3 reads TGCGCCAGCAGCCAAGACTTGAACAGACAATATAATTCACCCCTCCACTTT. It yields the protein CASSQDLNRQYNSPLHF.

This clone was seen only a few times. The V and J genes are TRBV28 and TRBJ1-1; a possible D gene is TRBD1 (6 bases). Germline-derived CDR1 and CDR2 are MDHEN and SYDVKM. V was cut by 1 base and J by 0 bases, with 27 bases left in between. The CDR3 runs to 21 residues. CDR3 nucleotides: TGTGCCAGCAGTTTATTATCCCCCAGACAGGCTAGAATTCTGATGAACACTGAAGCTTTCTTT. Translated: CASSLLSPRQARILMNTEAFF.

The genes are TRBV5-1 and TRBJ1-4; tentative D call: TRBD1 (5 bases). The CDR3 spans 15 residues. Deletions cut 5 bases from V and 2 bases from J, with 13 bases between. Germline CDR1 SGHRS, CDR2 YFSETQ. This chain's CDR3 is CASSSGGSTNEKLFF. The CDR3 DNA reads as TGCGCCAGCAGTTCGGGGGGGTCTACTAATGAAAAACTGTTTTTT. Using reference TRBV5-1 and TRBJ1-4 for the parts outside the CDR3, the full variable domain is KAGVTQTPRYLIKTRGQQVTLSCSPISGHRSVSWYQQTPGQGLQFLFEYFSETQRNKGNFPGRFSGRQFSNSRSEMNVSTLELGDSALYLCASSSGGSTNEKLFFGSGTQLSVL.

The chain joins TRBV15 to TRBJ2-7; maybe TRBD1 (5 bases). CDR3 size: 12 residues. Germline CDR1 LNHNV, CDR2 YYDKDF (reference sequence). V was trimmed by 1 base and J by 6 bases, leaving 7 bases between them. The CDR3 loop reads CATSRAGAEQYF. CDR3 DNA sequence: TGTGCCACCAGCAGAGCTGGGGCCGAGCAGTACTTC. Combining the CDR3 with reference TRBV15 and TRBJ2-7 gives the whole variable domain DAMVIQNPRYQVTQFGKPVTLSCSQTLNHNVMYWYQQKSSQAPKLLFHYYDKDFNNEADTPDNFQSRRPNTSFCFLDIRSPGLGDTAMYLCATSRAGAEQYFGPGTRLTVT.

V gene TRBV9 combines with J gene TRBJ1-3; D ambiguous. CDR1 SGDLS and CDR2 YYNGEE come from the germline V gene. CDR3 length equals 14 residues. V lost 4 bases, J lost 0 bases, and 8 bases lay in between. DNA for the CDR3: TGTGCCAGCAGCAAACAGAGCTCTGGAAACACCATATATTTT. Its translation is CASSKQSSGNTIYF.

This chain connects TRBV5-4 to TRBJ2-2; TRBD2 matches 7 bases. Trimming at V came to 2 bases and at J to 4 bases, leaving 8 bases not matched to a gene. Germline values: CDR1 SGHNT, CDR2 YYREEE (reference sequence). The length of the CDR3 is 16 residues. This CDR3 is CASSLPSGDLTGELFF. The CDR3 DNA reads TGTGCCAGCAGCTTACCTAGCGGAGACCTCACCGGGGAGCTGTTTTTT.

CDR3: CASRGLAGEQYF. The DNA for the CDR3 is TGTGCCAGCAGGGGACTAGCGGGCGAGCAGTACTTC. The rearrangement joins TRBV25-1 to TRBJ2-7; 12 bases match TRBD2. Looked up from germline, CDR1 is MGHDK and CDR2 is SYGVNS. The V and J ends lost 6 bases and 6 bases, in that order; junction bases with no gene match: 0. The CDR3 covers 12 residues.

This clone was found once. The rearrangement links TRBV28 to TRBJ1-4, with D uncertain. The germline CDR1 and CDR2 sequences are MDHEN and SYDVKM. V lost 3 bases, J lost 8 bases, and 7 bases lay in between. The CDR3 is 12 residues long. The CDR3 region is CASSFYLEKLFF. Written as DNA, the CDR3 is TGTGCCAGCAGTTTCTATCTCGAAAAACTGTTTTTT.

CDR3 region: CASSGGTSGSYMFF. Written as DNA, the CDR3 is TGTGCCAGCAGTGGAGGGACTAGCGGGAGCTATATGTTCTTC. The rearrangement links TRBV6-1 to TRBJ2-1; TRBD2 matches at 14 bases. This CDR3 spans 14 amino acids. From germline, CDR1 is MNHNS and CDR2 SASEGT. Unmatched junction bases numbered 8, after V lost 4 bases and J lost 15 bases.

The rearrangement joins TRBV2 to TRBJ2-7; no clear D gene. The CDR3 length is 12 residues. The V and J ends lost 2 bases and 1 base respectively, with 3 bases between them. Germline CDR1 SNHLY, CDR2 FYNNEI. CDR3 nucleotide sequence: TGTGCCAGCAGTGAATATTCCTACGAGCAGTACTTC. It codes for CASSEYSYEQYF.

This chain connects TRBV6-5 to TRBJ2-7; 7 bases map to TRBD1. Unmatched junction bases numbered 10, after V lost 6 bases and J lost 5 bases. CDR1 is MNHEY, CDR2 SVGAGI, per germline. This CDR3 has 14 residues. For the CDR3, the DNA is TGTGCCAGCAGCCAGGGGACAGTAATCAACGAGCAGTACTTC. Translation gives CASSQGTVINEQYF.